Below are 24 T cell receptor beta chains sequenced from a single sample in a study of OX40 agonist ivuxolimab in advanced cancers. Generated by immunoSEQ multiplex PCR, the TCRdb table keeps only in-frame clones and is missing some. The sample lists approximately 94,000 clones, 92% occurring once. The sample in question was CD4+ or CD8+ T cells sorted from blood, obtained in a trial of the OX40 agonist ivuxolimab. Every receptor here comes from an adult with an advanced solid tumor such as melanoma, head and neck, liver or kidney cancer.

The rearrangement joins TRBV28 to TRBJ2-1; 10 bases align to TRBD2. The germline V gene encodes CDR1 MDHEN and CDR2 SYDVKM. The CDR3 runs 17 residues. Losses at the gene ends were 7 bases for V and 6 bases for J; bases not matched to a gene: 15. The CDR3 DNA reads as TGTGCCAGCACCCTTATGCGTGAGCGGGAGGGGAGCAATGAGCAGTTCTTC. Translated, it gives CASTLMREREGSNEQFF.

The V call is TRBV27, the J call TRBJ2-5; D is perhaps TRBD1 or TRBD2 (5 bases each). The germline V gene encodes CDR1 MNHEY and CDR2 SMNVEV (reference sequence). V was shortened by 0 bases and J by 4 bases, with 9 bases between the two germline ends. CDR3 length: 14 residues. CDR3 coding DNA: TGTGCCAGCAGTTTATCGAGGGGCGCAGAGACCCAGTACTTC. It codes for CASSLSRGAETQYF.

V and J are TRBV5-6 and TRBJ1-4; 9 bases map to TRBD1. The V and J ends lost 1 base and 5 bases, in that order; junction bases with no gene match: 6. The CDR3 runs 16 residues. Germline CDR1 reads SGHDT; CDR2 reads YYEEEE. The CDR3 here is CASSLFGGQGNEKLFF. In DNA form, the CDR3 reads TGTGCCAGCAGCTTGTTTGGGGGACAGGGCAATGAAAAACTGTTTTTT.

This chain uses TRBV7-2 with TRBJ1-2, with a possible D match to TRBD1 (5 bases). The V and J ends lost 4 bases and 6 bases respectively, with 15 bases between them. Germline V gene sequence: CDR1 SGHTA, CDR2 FQGNSA. CDR3 length: 14 amino acids. The CDR3 protein is CASSWLGWDDGYTF. The DNA for the CDR3 is TGTGCCAGCAGCTGGTTGGGCTGGGACGATGGCTACACCTTC.

The V and J genes are TRBV6-1 and TRBJ1-5; D gene uncertain. Germline CDR1 reads MNHNS; CDR2 reads SASEGT. The CDR3 is 14 amino acids. Trimming took 2 bases from V and 3 from J, leaving 8 bases between them. The CDR3 DNA is TGTGCCAGCAGTGAATGGCAGACCAATCAGCCCCAGCATTTT. It codes for CASSEWQTNQPQHF.

This clone has only one observation. The chain recombines TRBV27 with TRBJ2-1; 10 bases map to TRBD2. Trimming removed 1 base from V and 3 bases from J; junction bases left unmatched: 15. Germline-derived CDR1 and CDR2 are MNHEY and SMNVEV (reference sequence). This CDR3 comprises 20 residues. CDR3 DNA sequence: TGTGCCAGCAGTTTATGGGGGAACCTAGCGGGAGTCCCTTTCTACAATGAGCAGTTCTTC. Protein: CASSLWGNLAGVPFYNEQFF.

The chain couples TRBV5-8 to TRBJ1-5, with no clear D. V was trimmed by 3 bases and J by 0 bases, leaving 16 bases between them. The germline V gene encodes CDR1 SGHTS and CDR2 YDEGEE. CDR3 length: 17 residues. The CDR3 DNA follows: TGTGCCAGCAGCTCCCCGGGCGTTGTCCCTAGCAATCAGCCCCAGCATTTT. Its protein product is CASSSPGVVPSNQPQHF.

This chain connects TRBV6-6 to TRBJ2-1; 7 bases agree with TRBD2. Germline CDR1 MNHNY, CDR2 SVGAGI (reference sequence). Trimming took 4 bases from V and 10 from J; bases not matched to a gene: 7. This CDR3 comprises 13 residues. CDR3 region: CASSLGAGPEQFF. The CDR3 DNA reads as TGTGCCAGCAGTTTAGGAGCGGGGCCCGAGCAGTTCTTC.

Note on this clone: In the same sample, other DNA sequences code for this CDR3. The CDR3: CATSSKPGPKETQYF. The CDR3 DNA reads as TGTGCCACCAGCAGCAAGCCCGGGCCGAAAGAGACCCAGTACTTC. The V call is TRBV15, the J call TRBJ2-5; no reliable D call. Trimming shortened V by 3 bases and J by 3 bases, and 14 bases separated the two germline ends. CDR1 and CDR2 from the germline V gene are LNHNV and YYDKDF (reference sequence). There are 15 residues in the CDR3.

This clone was observed a few times. V and J are TRBV19 and TRBJ2-2, with unresolved D. Per the germline V gene, CDR1 is LNHDA and CDR2 is SQIVND (reference sequence). This CDR3 region has 12 residues. Trimming took 9 bases from V and 0 from J, leaving 5 bases between them. The CDR3 reads CASWPNTGELFF. The CDR3 DNA is TGTGCCAGCTGGCCGAACACCGGGGAGCTGTTTTTT. The whole variable domain, remainder taken from reference TRBV19 and TRBJ2-2, is DGGITQSPKYLFRKEGQNVTLSCEQNLNHDAMYWYRQDPGQGLRLIYYSQIVNDFQKGDIAEGYSVSREKKESFPLTVTSAQKNPTAFYLCASWPNTGELFFGEGSRLTVL.

The chain links TRBV29-1 to TRBJ2-7, with 7 positions matching TRBD1. Germline CDR1 is SQVTM and CDR2 is ANQGSEA. After removal of 4 bases from V and 0 bases from J, the junction contained 0 bases not matched to a gene. The CDR3 consists of 12 residues. The DNA for the CDR3 is TGCAGCGTTGGGGACAGCTCCTACGAGCAGTACTTC. Its protein is CSVGDSSYEQYF.

The gene calls are TRBV4-1 and TRBJ2-1, with TRBD1 matching 10 bases. V lost 7 bases to trimming and J lost 8 bases; unmatched junction nucleotides: 14. Germline V lookup: CDR1 MGHRA, CDR2 YSYEKL. The CDR3 length is 16 residues. CDR3 sequence (DNA): TGCGCCAGCACCACAAGGGCGGGACAGGGGAAAGATGAGCAGTTCTTC. Its translation: CASTTRAGQGKDEQFF.

This rearrangement joins TRBV19 to TRBJ1-1; unclear D gene. This CDR3 spans 14 amino acids. Germline CDR1 reads LNHDA; CDR2 reads SQIVND (reference sequence). Trimming stripped 0 bases from V and 4 bases from J, with 9 bases between. Here the CDR3 DNA reads TGTGCCAGTAGTATAGATACGGTGGGCACTGAAGCTTTCTTT. It codes for CASSIDTVGTEAFF.

V gene TRBV5-1 combines with J gene TRBJ1-4; unclear D gene. V gave up 4 bases and J gave up 5 bases, with 18 bases separating them. This CDR3 has 16 amino acids. Germline V gene lookup returns CDR1 SGHRS and CDR2 YFSETQ. The CDR3 reads CASSLNGRVGNEKLFF. The CDR3 nucleotides read TGCGCCAGCAGCCTTAACGGGCGGGTGGGAAATGAAAAACTGTTTTTT.

This clone occurred once. DNA for the CDR3: TGTGCCAGCAGCTTAGGGGGGAGTAATTCACCCCTCCACTTT. Its translation is CASSLGGSNSPLHF. The V call is TRBV11-2, the J call TRBJ1-6; TRBD1 might be the D (5 bases). This CDR3 region has 14 residues. Germline V gene sequence: CDR1 SGHAT, CDR2 FQNNGV. Trimming pared 1 base from V and 6 bases from J, leaving 7 bases between.

The V call is TRBV10-3, the J call TRBJ1-1; 11 bases are a match to TRBD1. J gave up 4 bases and V 4 bases, and 5 bases lay outside the gene matches. The CDR3 has 15 residues. The germline V gene has CDR1 ENHRY and CDR2 SYGVKD. The CDR3 bases are TGTGCCATCAGTGTGGACAGGGGGCCCAGCACTGAAGCTTTCTTT. Translating gives CAISVDRGPSTEAFF.

For this clone: Compared with germline, one end of the junction differs, possibly owing to a read error. The chain joins TRBV6-6 to TRBJ2-7; D gene ambiguous. The CDR3 totals 9 residues. Germline CDR1 and CDR2: MNHNY and SVGAGI (reference sequence). The CDR3 region is CASSHEQYF. The CDR3 coding sequence is TGTGCCAGCTCCCACGAGCAGTACTTC.

The rearrangement links TRBV11-2 to TRBJ1-2; unclear D gene. The CDR3 totals 14 residues. Germline V gene sequence: CDR1 SGHAT, CDR2 FQNNGV. V was pared by 1 base and J by 2 bases, with 8 bases between. CDR3 residues: CASSLGRNNYGYTF. The CDR3, as DNA: TGTGCCAGCAGCTTAGGTCGGAACAACTATGGCTACACCTTC. The full variable domain, with the rest looked up from reference TRBV11-2 and TRBJ1-2, is EAGVAQSPRYKIIEKRQSVAFWCNPISGHATLYWYQQILGQGPKLLIQFQNNGVVDDSQLPKDRFSAERLKGVDSTLKIQPAKLEDSAVYLCASSLGRNNYGYTFGSGTRLTVV.

V and J are TRBV27 and TRBJ2-2; 7 bases line up with TRBD1. CDR3 length: 18 residues. Germline loops: CDR1 MNHEY, CDR2 SMNVEV (reference sequence). V gave up 7 bases and J gave up 5 bases; unmatched junction bases: 19. The CDR3 is CASTFLGAGGLSTGELFF. CDR3 coding DNA: TGTGCCAGCACCTTCCTAGGGGCAGGGGGATTATCGACCGGGGAGCTGTTTTTT.

V and J are TRBV2 and TRBJ2-1, with 8 bases identical to TRBD2. Trimming removed 3 bases from V and 3 bases from J; junction bases left unmatched: 4. The CDR3 is 15 residues long. Germline V gives CDR1 SNHLY, CDR2 FYNNEI. CDR3 bases: TGTGCCAGCAGTGAGAGCGGGGGACACTACAATGAGCAGTTCTTC. It encodes CASSESGGHYNEQFF.

The count of this clone is one. The rearrangement links TRBV30 to TRBJ2-2, with D possibly being TRBD2 (6 bases). CDR1 and CDR2 (germline): GTSNPN, SVGIG (reference sequence). The CDR3 runs to 15 residues. V lost 6 bases and J lost 3, with 17 bases in between. The CDR3 nucleotides read TGTGCCTGCCTCCTCGGGACTCAGTACACCGGGGAGCTGTTTTTT. Translating gives CACLLGTQYTGELFF. Full variable domain (missing parts from reference TRBV30 and TRBJ2-2): SQTIHQWPATLVQPVGSPLSLECTVEGTSNPNLYWYRQAAGRGLQLLFYSVGIGQISSEVPQNLSASRPQDRQFILSSKKLLLSDSGFYLCACLLGTQYTGELFFGEGSRLTVL.

The rearrangement links TRBV5-1 to TRBJ2-5, with 8 bases fitting TRBD1. Looked up from germline, CDR1 is SGHRS and CDR2 is YFSETQ. CDR3 length equals 14 residues. J gave up 5 bases and V 3 bases, and 6 bases lay outside the gene matches. This chain's CDR3 is CASSWGQEGETQYF. The CDR3 DNA is TGCGCCAGCAGCTGGGGACAGGAAGGGGAGACCCAGTACTTC.

V and J are TRBV27 and TRBJ2-1; D is perhaps TRBD2 (6 bases). Germline V gene data show CDR1 as MNHEY and CDR2 as SMNVEV (reference sequence). Deletions cut 2 bases from V and 6 bases from J, with 11 bases between. CDR3 size: 14 residues. The CDR3 nucleotides are TGTGCCAGCAGTTTAACGGGAGTGGGCAATGAGCAGTTCTTC. It is translated as CASSLTGVGNEQFF.

V is TRBV10-2 and J is TRBJ2-7, with a tentative D call TRBD2 (6 bases). The CDR3 loop spans 13 amino acids. The germline V and J ends were trimmed by 4 bases and 3 bases, with 10 bases remaining between them. The germline V gene has CDR1 WSHSY and CDR2 SAAADI. CDR3 DNA sequence: TGCGCCAGCAGTGGTAGTAGCGGCTACGAGCAGTACTTC. It encodes CASSGSSGYEQYF.